This TCR beta chain was recorded in a study of blood T cell repertoires in COVID-19. At the level of the study: Sources were T cells, B-cell-depleted T cells, or PBMCs; the material itself was cDNA or gDNA.

Per the germline V gene, CDR1 is SGHRS and CDR2 is YFSETQ. Trimming removed 3 bases from V and 5 bases from J; junction bases left unmatched: 13. This CDR3 spans 19 amino acids. TCRdb's table, derived via immunoSEQ multiplex PCR, lists solely in-frame clones and lacks some. The repertoire holds roughly 100,000 clones, with about 85% as singletons. The chain couples TRBV5-1 to TRBJ2-2; 13 bases agree with TRBD2. The clonotype comes from a man in his fifties or sixties with acute or convalescent COVID-19. The sequenced sample was peripheral blood. The CDR3 loop reads CASSSETSGRAGRTGELFF. For the CDR3, the DNA is TGCGCCAGCAGCTCGGAAACTAGCGGGAGGGCCGGGCGTACCGGGGAGCTGTTTTTT.